Listed below are T cell receptor beta chains from one sample, sequenced in a study of graft-versus-host responses after intestinal transplantation. The antigens of these receptors remain unknown. Clones were read by immunoSEQ multiplex PCR, and TCRdb kept only the in-frame ones, dropping some. The sample records over 65,000 clones, about 91% being singletons. The material sequenced was unstimulated CD8+ T cells sorted from spleen or lymph node cells, taken before transplant. Receptors were obtained from a human donor who was the organ donor for an intestinal transplant. Each CDR3 is given with its conserved first and last residue. A D gene is named only where the DNA matches it firmly. Some rows mark clone size as missing; the rest say once, few, many or name a class of expanded clone.

j_gene: TRBJ1-5
d_gene: .
abundance: .
v_gene: TRBV19
CDR3nt: TGTGCCAGTAGTATATTCGGGTTGGGGTTCGTGGGCAATCAGCCCCAGCATTTT
CDR3aa: CASSIFGLGFVGNQPQHF

j_gene: TRBJ2-5
d_gene: .
abundance: .
v_gene: TRBV4-1
CDR3nt: TGCGCCACCGGAGGCGAGACCCAGTACTTC
CDR3aa: CATGGETQYF

j_gene: TRBJ2-3
d_gene: TRBD1
abundance: .
v_gene: TRBV9
CDR3nt: TGTGCCAGCAGCGGAAGGGAGGACAGGGGGCTATTTGATGATACGCAGTATTTT
CDR3aa: CASSGREDRGLFDDTQYF

j_gene: TRBJ1-6
d_gene: .
abundance: .
v_gene: TRBV11-2
CDR3nt: TGTGCCAGCAGCTACCGCGGGGGCCGGGTTAATTCACCCCTCCACTTT
CDR3aa: CASSYRGGRVNSPLHF

j_gene: TRBJ2-1
d_gene: TRBD2
abundance: .
v_gene: TRBV4-1
CDR3nt: TGCGCCAGCAGCCATCCCGACAAAAGGAGCGGGAGGAGCAATGAGCAGTTCTTC
CDR3aa: CASSHPDKRSGRSNEQFF

j_gene: TRBJ2-7
d_gene: .
abundance: .
v_gene: TRBV4-1
CDR3nt: TGCGCCAGCAGCCAAGATCCCGCAGGGTACTACGAGCAGTACTTC
CDR3aa: CASSQDPAGYYEQYF

j_gene: TRBJ1-1
d_gene: .
abundance: .
v_gene: TRBV27
CDR3nt: TGTGCCAGCAGTTTGCTGGGCTTGAACACTGAAGCTTTCTTT
CDR3aa: CASSLLGLNTEAFF

j_gene: TRBJ2-3
d_gene: TRBD2
abundance: once
v_gene: TRBV7-6
CDR3nt: TGTGCCAGCAGCTTAGGGCTAGCGGGGGGCCTCACAGATACGCAGTATTTT
CDR3aa: CASSLGLAGGLTDTQYF

j_gene: TRBJ2-7
d_gene: TRBD1
abundance: .
v_gene: TRBV7-9
CDR3nt: TGTGCCAGCAGCCCGGGACAGTCCTACGAGCAGTACTTC
CDR3aa: CASSPGQSYEQYF

j_gene: TRBJ1-2
d_gene: .
abundance: .
v_gene: TRBV4-1
CDR3nt: TGCGCCAGCAGCCACGGCGTTAACTATGGCTACACCTTC
CDR3aa: CASSHGVNYGYTF

j_gene: TRBJ2-1
d_gene: .
abundance: .
v_gene: TRBV7-2
CDR3nt: TGTGCCAGCAGCTTATTAGGGCACTTTTACAATGAGCAGTTCTTC
CDR3aa: CASSLLGHFYNEQFF

j_gene: TRBJ2-3
d_gene: TRBD2
abundance: once
v_gene: TRBV14
CDR3nt: TGTGCCAGCAGCCAAGACACCGGACTAGCGGGGGGGATAGATACGCAGTATTTT
CDR3aa: CASSQDTGLAGGIDTQYF

j_gene: TRBJ1-2
d_gene: TRBD1
abundance: .
v_gene: TRBV10-2
CDR3nt: TGCGCCAGCAGGAGGAAGGGACAGGGGTATGGCTACACCTTC
CDR3aa: CASRRKGQGYGYTF

j_gene: TRBJ2-2
d_gene: .
abundance: .
v_gene: TRBV29-1
CDR3nt: TGCAGCGTTGTAGGGGCGAACACCGGGGAGCTGTTTTTT
CDR3aa: CSVVGANTGELFF

j_gene: TRBJ1-2
d_gene: TRBD1
abundance: once
v_gene: TRBV6-6
CDR3nt: TGTGCCAGCAGCCATCCGGGACAGACCTCCTATGGCTACACCTTC
CDR3aa: CASSHPGQTSYGYTF

j_gene: TRBJ2-6
d_gene: .
abundance: medium-sized
v_gene: TRBV7-9
CDR3nt: TGTGCCAGCAGCTCTTCCGAAGCAGGGGCTGGGGCCAACGTCCTGACTTTC
CDR3aa: CASSSSEAGAGANVLTF

j_gene: TRBJ2-7
d_gene: .
abundance: .
v_gene: TRBV5-1
CDR3nt: TGCGCCAGCAGCCCGCCCGTTACGCGGCCTCGGGACTACGAGCAGTACTTC
CDR3aa: CASSPPVTRPRDYEQYF

j_gene: TRBJ1-1
d_gene: .
abundance: .
v_gene: TRBV9
CDR3nt: TGTGCCAGCAGCCCGGTGTCGGAAATGAACACTGAAGCTTTCTTT
CDR3aa: CASSPVSEMNTEAFF

j_gene: TRBJ2-2
d_gene: TRBD1
abundance: .
v_gene: TRBV7-9
CDR3nt: TGTGCCAGCAGCCGGACAGGTGGGGTTCGGGCCGGGGAGCTGTTTTTT
CDR3aa: CASSRTGGVRAGELFF

j_gene: TRBJ1-1
d_gene: TRBD1
abundance: .
v_gene: TRBV30
CDR3nt: TGTGCCTGGACTCCGAACCTGGGACAGGGGATGACTGAAGCTTTCTTT
CDR3aa: CAWTPNLGQGMTEAFF

j_gene: TRBJ1-6
d_gene: .
abundance: .
v_gene: TRBV19
CDR3nt: TGTGCCAGTCGGATGGAGGGTCTGAATTCACCCCTCCACTTT
CDR3aa: CASRMEGLNSPLHF

j_gene: TRBJ2-5
d_gene: TRBD2
abundance: .
v_gene: TRBV5-1
CDR3nt: TGCGCCAGCAGCCAACTAGCGTCCCAAGAGACCCAGTACTTC
CDR3aa: CASSQLASQETQYF

j_gene: TRBJ2-5
d_gene: .
abundance: .
v_gene: TRBV5-4
CDR3nt: TGTGCCAGCAGCGGGATCGGAGACCTCCGGGACACAATACAAGAGACCCAGTACTTC
CDR3aa: CASSGIGDLRDTIQETQYF

j_gene: TRBJ2-5
d_gene: .
abundance: .
v_gene: TRBV6-5
CDR3nt: TGTGCCAGCAGTTACTCTACGGTGTGGGAGACCCAGTACTTC
CDR3aa: CASSYSTVWETQYF

j_gene: TRBJ1-4
d_gene: .
abundance: .
v_gene: TRBV19
CDR3nt: TGTGCCAGCCCCGGGACCCTCCTCGGCGATGAAAAACTGTTTTTT
CDR3aa: CASPGTLLGDEKLFF

j_gene: TRBJ2-5
d_gene: .
abundance: few
v_gene: TRBV9
CDR3nt: TGTGCCAGCAGCGTACCAGGGGACGACCAGTACTTC
CDR3aa: CASSVPGDDQYF

j_gene: TRBJ1-3
d_gene: .
abundance: .
v_gene: TRBV4-1
CDR3nt: TGCGCCAGCAGCCAGGGGCGACAGGTGTTTGGAAACACCATATATTTT
CDR3aa: CASSQGRQVFGNTIYF

j_gene: TRBJ1-1
d_gene: TRBD1
abundance: .
v_gene: TRBV6-6
CDR3nt: TGTGCCAGCAGCCACAGGGGTGGAGACACTGAAGCTTTCTTT
CDR3aa: CASSHRGGDTEAFF

j_gene: TRBJ2-7
d_gene: .
abundance: .
v_gene: TRBV6-6
CDR3nt: TGTGCCAGCAGTTACTCACCGACCGCTACCTCCTACGAGCAGTACTTC
CDR3aa: CASSYSPTATSYEQYF

j_gene: TRBJ1-2
d_gene: .
abundance: .
v_gene: TRBV25-1
CDR3nt: TGTGCCAGCAGTGGTGACTTAGAACTGGGAAAGATCTATGGCTACACCTTC
CDR3aa: CASSGDLELGKIYGYTF

j_gene: TRBJ2-3
d_gene: TRBD1
abundance: .
v_gene: TRBV28
CDR3nt: TGTGCCAGCAGTATCCCGGGACAGGGGACAGATACGCAGTATTTT
CDR3aa: CASSIPGQGTDTQYF

j_gene: TRBJ1-3
d_gene: .
abundance: once
v_gene: TRBV13
CDR3nt: TGTGCCAGCAGCTCGAGACGCTACAACTCTGGAAACACCATATATTTT
CDR3aa: CASSSRRYNSGNTIYF

j_gene: TRBJ1-6
d_gene: TRBD1
abundance: .
v_gene: TRBV5-5
CDR3nt: TGTGCCAGCAGCAGGGGACAGGGGGTACCCCTCCACTTT
CDR3aa: CASSRGQGVPLHF

j_gene: TRBJ2-5
d_gene: .
abundance: .
v_gene: TRBV6-5
CDR3nt: TGTGCCAGCAGGCGGGCAGGGGAAGAGACCCAGTACTTC
CDR3aa: CASRRAGEETQYF

j_gene: TRBJ2-7
d_gene: .
abundance: .
v_gene: TRBV6-5
CDR3nt: TGTGCCAGCAGTTACGGCACTGGCTTCTACGAGCAGTACTTC
CDR3aa: CASSYGTGFYEQYF

j_gene: TRBJ2-7
d_gene: .
abundance: .
v_gene: TRBV5-6
CDR3nt: TGTGCCAGCAGCTTGGGGAGGATGTTAGAGCAGTACTTC
CDR3aa: CASSLGRMLEQYF

j_gene: TRBJ2-3
d_gene: .
abundance: once
v_gene: TRBV5-1
CDR3nt: TGCGCCAGCAGTAGGCGGGGACACACAGATACGCAGTATTTT
CDR3aa: CASSRRGHTDTQYF

j_gene: TRBJ2-2
d_gene: TRBD2
abundance: .
v_gene: TRBV6-5
CDR3nt: TGTGCCAGCAAATCTCTCGGGGGGGGAAACCGGGAGCTGTTTTTT
CDR3aa: CASKSLGGGNRELFF

j_gene: TRBJ2-1
d_gene: TRBD2
abundance: .
v_gene: TRBV4-1
CDR3nt: TGCGCCAGCAGCCAGCTGGGCGGGAGGGCCCATGAGCAGTTCTTC
CDR3aa: CASSQLGGRAHEQFF

j_gene: TRBJ1-1
d_gene: .
abundance: .
v_gene: TRBV19
CDR3nt: TGTGCCAGTAGTCCCTCTGCCACTGAAGCTTTCTTT
CDR3aa: CASSPSATEAFF

j_gene: TRBJ1-3
d_gene: .
abundance: .
v_gene: TRBV11-2
CDR3nt: TGTGCCAGCAGCTTACTCGCAGGGGAGATGTCTGGAAACACCATATATTTT
CDR3aa: CASSLLAGEMSGNTIYF

j_gene: TRBJ1-2
d_gene: TRBD1
abundance: .
v_gene: TRBV28
CDR3nt: TGTGCCAGCAGAGAACTAACAGGGGTTAACTATGGCTACACCTTC
CDR3aa: CASRELTGVNYGYTF

j_gene: TRBJ2-7
d_gene: .
abundance: .
v_gene: TRBV28
CDR3nt: TGTGCCAGCAGACCCCGGACCCTAGCCCTCGGGTTCGAGCAGTACTTC
CDR3aa: CASRPRTLALGFEQYF

j_gene: TRBJ1-1
d_gene: .
abundance: .
v_gene: TRBV19
CDR3nt: TGTGCCAGTAGTATAGCTAGGAACACTGAAGCTTTCTTT
CDR3aa: CASSIARNTEAFF

j_gene: TRBJ1-1
d_gene: TRBD1
abundance: once
v_gene: TRBV10-2
CDR3nt: TGCGCCAGCACACAGGGGCTCAACACTGAAGCTTTCTTT
CDR3aa: CASTQGLNTEAFF

j_gene: TRBJ2-1
d_gene: .
abundance: .
v_gene: TRBV5-5
CDR3nt: TGTGCCAGCACCACCGACACCTCTTACAATGAGCAGTTCTTC
CDR3aa: CASTTDTSYNEQFF

j_gene: TRBJ2-7
d_gene: TRBD2
abundance: .
v_gene: TRBV5-1
CDR3nt: TGCGCCAGCAGCTGGAAGATACTAGCGGACGAGCCCTACGAGCAGTACTTC
CDR3aa: CASSWKILADEPYEQYF

j_gene: TRBJ2-7
d_gene: TRBD1
abundance: .
v_gene: TRBV11-2
CDR3nt: TGTGCCAGCAGCTTATTGGTGGGGGACAGCAGATCCTACGAGCAGTACTTC
CDR3aa: CASSLLVGDSRSYEQYF

j_gene: TRBJ1-2
d_gene: TRBD1
abundance: .
v_gene: TRBV10-3
CDR3nt: TGTGCCATCAGGCGGGACAGGGGTGCTGGCTACATCTTC
CDR3aa: CAIRRDRGAGYIF